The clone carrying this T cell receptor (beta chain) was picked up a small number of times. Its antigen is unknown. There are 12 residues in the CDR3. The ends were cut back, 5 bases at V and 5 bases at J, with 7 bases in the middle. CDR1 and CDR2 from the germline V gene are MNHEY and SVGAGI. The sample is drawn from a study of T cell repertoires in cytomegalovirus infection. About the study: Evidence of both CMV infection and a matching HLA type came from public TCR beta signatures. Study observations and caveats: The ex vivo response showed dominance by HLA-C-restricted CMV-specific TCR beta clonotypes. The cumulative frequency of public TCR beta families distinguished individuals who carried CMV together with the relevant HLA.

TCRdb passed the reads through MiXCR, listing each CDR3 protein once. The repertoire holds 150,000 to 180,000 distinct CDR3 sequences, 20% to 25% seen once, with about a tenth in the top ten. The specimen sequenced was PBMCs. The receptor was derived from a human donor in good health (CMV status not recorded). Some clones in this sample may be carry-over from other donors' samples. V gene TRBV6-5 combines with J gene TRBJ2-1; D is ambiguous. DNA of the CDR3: TGTGCCAGCAGTGACCCCCACAATGAGCAGTTCTTC. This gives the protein CASSDPHNEQFF.